This T cell receptor beta chain was found in a study of shared clonotypes between healthy human individuals. This CDR3 has 14 amino acids. Germline V lookup: CDR1 SGHAT, CDR2 FQNNGV. With V trimmed by 6 bases and J by 6 bases, 10 bases remained unmatched. At the deep level, the assay was run. The sorted-subset replicate PCRs were given approximately 190 ng DNA, which is some 29,000 T cell genomes. This table comes from immunoSEQ multiplex PCR, and its TCRdb copy is limited to in-frame clones, with some not included. In the table there are fewer than 1.4 million clones, more than 75% of which are singletons.

The chain carries TRBV11-2 and TRBJ2-5, with 7 nucleotides matching TRBD1. The receptor comes from a man aged 18 to 29 in good health. Some clones in this sample may be carry-over from other donors' samples. Sequenced input: memory CD4+ T cells from PBMCs. Subset defined: CD45RA-negative fraction. The CDR3 nucleotides are TGTGCCAGCAGACCAGGGACAGCAGATCAGACCCAGTACTTC. Translation: CASRPGTADQTQYF.